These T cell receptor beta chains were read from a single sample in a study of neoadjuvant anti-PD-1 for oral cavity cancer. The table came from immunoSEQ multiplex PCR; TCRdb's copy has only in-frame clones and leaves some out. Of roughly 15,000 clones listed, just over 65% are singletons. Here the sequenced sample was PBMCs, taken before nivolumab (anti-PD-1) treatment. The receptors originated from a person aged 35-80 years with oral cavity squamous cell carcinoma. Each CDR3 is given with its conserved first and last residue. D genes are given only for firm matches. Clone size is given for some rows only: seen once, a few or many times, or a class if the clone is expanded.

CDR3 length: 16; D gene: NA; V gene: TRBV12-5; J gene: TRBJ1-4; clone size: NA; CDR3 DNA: TGTGCTAGTGGTTTTAGGCGGCGGGCAACTAATGAAAAACTGTTTTTT; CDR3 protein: CASGFRRRATNEKLFF
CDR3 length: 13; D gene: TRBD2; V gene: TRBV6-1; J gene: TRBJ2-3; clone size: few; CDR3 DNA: TGTGCCAGCACGGAGATAGCGGGAGATACGCAGTATTTT; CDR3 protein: CASTEIAGDTQYF
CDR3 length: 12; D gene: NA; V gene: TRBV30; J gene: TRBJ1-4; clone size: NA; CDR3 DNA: TGTGCCTGGAGCGCAGGGTTTGAAAAACTGTTTTTT; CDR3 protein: CAWSAGFEKLFF
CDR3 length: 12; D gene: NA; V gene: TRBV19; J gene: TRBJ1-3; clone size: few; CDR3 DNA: TGTGCCAGTAGTGGTGATGGAAACACCATATATTTT; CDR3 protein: CASSGDGNTIYF
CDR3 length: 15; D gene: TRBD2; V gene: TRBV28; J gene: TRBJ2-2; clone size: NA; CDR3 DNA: TGTGCCAGCAGCCGGACTAGCGGGAAAACCGGGGAGCTGTTTTTT; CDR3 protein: CASSRTSGKTGELFF
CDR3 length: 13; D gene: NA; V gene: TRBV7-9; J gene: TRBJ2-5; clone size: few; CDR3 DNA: TGTGCCAGCAGTACAGGACTACAAGAGACCCAGTACTTC; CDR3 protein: CASSTGLQETQYF
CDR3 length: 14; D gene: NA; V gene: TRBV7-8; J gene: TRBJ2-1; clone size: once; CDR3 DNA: TGTGCCAGCAGCCCGGACTCGGGATACAATGAGCAGTTCTTC; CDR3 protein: CASSPDSGYNEQFF
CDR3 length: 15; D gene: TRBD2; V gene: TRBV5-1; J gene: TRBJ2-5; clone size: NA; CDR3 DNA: TGCGCCAGCAGCCCGGGGGGAGGGCCAGAAGAGACCCAGTACTTC; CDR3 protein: CASSPGGGPEETQYF
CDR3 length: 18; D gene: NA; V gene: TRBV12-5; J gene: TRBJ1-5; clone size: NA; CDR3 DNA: TGTGCTAGTGGGGAGGAATACAGGGTCCCCAAACCCAATCAGCCCCAGCATTTT; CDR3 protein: CASGEEYRVPKPNQPQHF
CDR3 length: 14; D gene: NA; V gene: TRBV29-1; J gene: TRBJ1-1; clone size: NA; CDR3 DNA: TGCAGCGCGCACTCGACAATAATGAACACTGAAGCTTTCTTT; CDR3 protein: CSAHSTIMNTEAFF